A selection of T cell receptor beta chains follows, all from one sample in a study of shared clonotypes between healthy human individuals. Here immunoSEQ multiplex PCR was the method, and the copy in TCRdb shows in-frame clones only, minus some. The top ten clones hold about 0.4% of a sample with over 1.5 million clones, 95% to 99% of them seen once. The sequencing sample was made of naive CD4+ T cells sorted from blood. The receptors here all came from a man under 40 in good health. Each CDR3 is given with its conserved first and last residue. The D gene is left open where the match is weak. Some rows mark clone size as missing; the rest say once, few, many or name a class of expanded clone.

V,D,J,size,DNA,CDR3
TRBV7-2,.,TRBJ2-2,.,TGTGCCAGCAGCCCTTCGGCGGGATCTACCGGGGAGCTGTTTTTT,CASSPSAGSTGELFF
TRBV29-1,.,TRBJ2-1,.,TGCAGCGTTGACAGGGTCTCCTACAATGAGCAGTTCTTC,CSVDRVSYNEQFF
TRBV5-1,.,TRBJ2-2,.,TGCGCCAGCAGCCCGTTAGTGGACATCGGGGAGCTGTTTTTT,CASSPLVDIGELFF
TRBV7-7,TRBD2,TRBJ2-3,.,TGTGCTAGCAGCTCTAGCGGACACACAGATACGCAGTATTTT,CASSSSGHTDTQYF
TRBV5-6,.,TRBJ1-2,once,TGTGCCAGCAGCTTGGAGGCAGGGGTATGGGCGGGCTACACCTTC,CASSLEAGVWAGYTF
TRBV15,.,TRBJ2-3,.,TGTGCCACCAGATATAGGGGGAGTAGCACAGATACGCAGTATTTT,CATRYRGSSTDTQYF
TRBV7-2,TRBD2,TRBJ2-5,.,TGTGCCAGCAGCAATCCTAGCGGGGGGGGAGAGACCCAGTACTTC,CASSNPSGGGETQYF
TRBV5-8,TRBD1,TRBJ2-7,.,TGTGCCAGCTCTAATATAGGGGACAGAAGGAACGAGCAGTACTTC,CASSNIGDRRNEQYF
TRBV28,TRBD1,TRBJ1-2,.,TGTGCCAGCAGGTGGGACAGGGCATTCTATGGCTACACCTTC,CASRWDRAFYGYTF
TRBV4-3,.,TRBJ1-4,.,TGCGCCAGCAGCCAAGATTGGGCAGGGTCTGAAAAACTGTTTTTT,CASSQDWAGSEKLFF
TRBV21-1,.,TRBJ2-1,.,TGTGCCAGCAGCAAAGGTCAGGGAAATGAGCAGTTCTTC,CASSKGQGNEQFF
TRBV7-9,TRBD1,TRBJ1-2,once,TGTGCCAGCAGCTCTAGCGGGGACAGCACTAACTATGGCTACACCTTC,CASSSSGDSTNYGYTF
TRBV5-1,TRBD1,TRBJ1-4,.,TGCGCCAGCAGCTTGGAATACAGGGGGCTCCCGGCAACTAATGAAAAACTGTTTTTT,CASSLEYRGLPATNEKLFF
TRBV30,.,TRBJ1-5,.,TGTGCCTGGGATCGGGGGACTCAGCCCCAGCATTTT,CAWDRGTQPQHF
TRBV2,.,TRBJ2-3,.,TGTGCCAGCAGTGGGGGACGATTGTCCGGGACAGATACGCAGTATTTT,CASSGGRLSGTDTQYF
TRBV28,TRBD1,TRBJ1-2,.,TGTGCCAGCAGTTTATTGCGGGACAGGGCTAACTATGGCTACACCTTC,CASSLLRDRANYGYTF
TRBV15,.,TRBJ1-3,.,TGTGCCACCAGCAGAGCCGGAAACACCATATATTTT,CATSRAGNTIYF
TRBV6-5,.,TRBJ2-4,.,TGTGCCAGCAGCCCAAGGAGGGAAGCGAACATTCAGTACTTC,CASSPRREANIQYF
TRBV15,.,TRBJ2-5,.,TGTGCCACCAGCAGAGTGTCGAGGGAGACCCAGTACTTC,CATSRVSRETQYF
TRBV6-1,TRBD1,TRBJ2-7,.,TGTGCCAGCAGCGGCTGGGGACAGGGTACCTACGAGCAGTACTTC,CASSGWGQGTYEQYF
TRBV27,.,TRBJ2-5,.,TGTGCCAGCAGTCCGACCCCCAGGGGGACCCAGTACTTC,CASSPTPRGTQYF
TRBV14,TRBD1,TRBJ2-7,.,TGTGCCAGCAGCCAGGGACAGTTAAACTACGAGCAGTACTTC,CASSQGQLNYEQYF
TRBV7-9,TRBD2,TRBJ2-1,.,TGTGCCAGCATCAAGGGACTAGCGGGAACTGGGCCCGACAATGAGCAGTTCTTC,CASIKGLAGTGPDNEQFF
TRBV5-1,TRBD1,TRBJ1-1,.,TGCGCCAGCAGCTTGGTGTCAGGGGGAAAGAACACTGAAGCTTTCTTT,CASSLVSGGKNTEAFF
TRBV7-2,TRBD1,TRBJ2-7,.,TGTGCCAGCAGCTTTACAGGGGTCTACGAGCAGTACTTC,CASSFTGVYEQYF
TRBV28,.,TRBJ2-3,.,TGTGCCAGCAGAGGAAGTGACACAGATACGCAGTATTTT,CASRGSDTDTQYF
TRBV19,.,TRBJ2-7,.,TGTGCCAGTTCGCCCGCGTCCTCCTACGAGCAGTACTTC,CASSPASSYEQYF
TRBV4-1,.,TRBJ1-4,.,TGCGCCAGCAGAAGCTCAAGCCTTGAAAAACTGTTTTTT,CASRSSSLEKLFF
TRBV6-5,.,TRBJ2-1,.,TGTGCCAGCAGCCGCGAGGGATCTTACAATGAGCAGTTCTTC,CASSREGSYNEQFF
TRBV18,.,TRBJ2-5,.,TGTGCCAGCTCACCACTCTCCGGGAGACTACAAGAGACCCAGTACTTC,CASSPLSGRLQETQYF
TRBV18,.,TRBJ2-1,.,TGTGCCAGCTCACCACCGTCAGCCAATGAGCAGTTCTTC,CASSPPSANEQFF
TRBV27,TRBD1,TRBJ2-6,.,TGTGCCAGCAGCCCAATGGGACAGGGTGACGGGGCCAACGTCCTGACTTTC,CASSPMGQGDGANVLTF
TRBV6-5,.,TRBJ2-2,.,TGTGCCAGCAGTTTCACCGGGACTTCGAACACCGGGGAGCTGTTTTTT,CASSFTGTSNTGELFF
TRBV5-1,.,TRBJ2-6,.,TGCGCCAGCAGCTTGTCACCAGGGACTGGGGCCAACGTCCTGACTTTC,CASSLSPGTGANVLTF
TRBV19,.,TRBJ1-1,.,TGTGCCAGTAGCCCCGTCGTCAGGAACACTGAAGCTTTCTTT,CASSPVVRNTEAFF
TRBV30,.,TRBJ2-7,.,TGTGCCTGGAGTAGAATCTCCTACGAGCAGTACTTC,CAWSRISYEQYF
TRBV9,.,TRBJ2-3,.,TGTGCCAGCAGCGTAGGAGACCTATATAGCACAGATACGCAGTATTTT,CASSVGDLYSTDTQYF
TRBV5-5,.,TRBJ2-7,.,TGTGCCAGCAGCTTGGATCTAGCCGAGCAGTACTTC,CASSLDLAEQYF
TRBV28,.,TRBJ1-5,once,TGTGCCAGCACTTCTGATCAGCCCCAGCATTTT,CASTSDQPQHF
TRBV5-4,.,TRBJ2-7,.,TGTGCCAGCAGCTTGCAGGGGGGGGAGCAGTACTTC,CASSLQGGEQYF
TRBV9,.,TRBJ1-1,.,TGTGCCAGCAGCGTAGATAACAGTTACACTGAAGCTTTCTTT,CASSVDNSYTEAFF
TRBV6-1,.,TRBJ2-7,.,TGTGCCGGGCGAAACGGGGGTTTACCCTACGAGCAGTACTTC,CAGRNGGLPYEQYF
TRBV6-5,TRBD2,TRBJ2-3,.,TGTGCCAGCAGTTACCGACTAGCGGGAGGGACAGATACGCAGTATTTT,CASSYRLAGGTDTQYF
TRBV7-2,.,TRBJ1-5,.,TGTGCCAGCAGCTTAGGACTGAGCAATCAGCCCCAGCATTTT,CASSLGLSNQPQHF
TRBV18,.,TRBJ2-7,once,TGTGCCAGCTCACCACGGGAACCCTACGAGCAGTACTTC,CASSPREPYEQYF
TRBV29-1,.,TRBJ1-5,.,TGCAGCGTTGAAGTGGCGGGTTCGGGGGGCGATCAGCCCCAGCATTTT,CSVEVAGSGGDQPQHF
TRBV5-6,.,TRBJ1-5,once,TGTGCCAGCAGCTTTCGGAGCTCTGGCAATCAGCCCCAGCATTTT,CASSFRSSGNQPQHF
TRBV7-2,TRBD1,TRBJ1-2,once,TGTGCCAGCGGACAGGGGAGAAGATTAGAATATGGCTACACCTTC,CASGQGRRLEYGYTF
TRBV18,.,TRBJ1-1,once,TGTGCCAGCTCACCACGTTTGCCAGCAGGGGACACTGAAGCTTTCTTT,CASSPRLPAGDTEAFF
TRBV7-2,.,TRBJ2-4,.,TGTGCCAGCAGCTCCAAACCCCATGGCATTCAGTACTTC,CASSSKPHGIQYF
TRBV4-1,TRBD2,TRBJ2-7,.,TGCGCCAGTCACCTCGGGGGGAGGGCCTGCTACGAGCAGTACTTC,CASHLGGRACYEQYF
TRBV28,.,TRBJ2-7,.,TGTGCCAGCAGTTTCATCAACGCCTACGAGCAGTACTTC,CASSFINAYEQYF
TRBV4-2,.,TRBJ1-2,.,TGTGCCAGCAGCTTGGTAGAAAGCGGCTACACCTTC,CASSLVESGYTF
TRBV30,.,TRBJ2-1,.,TGTGCCTGGATCTTAGTACGTAGCTCCTACAATGAGCAGTTCTTC,CAWILVRSSYNEQFF
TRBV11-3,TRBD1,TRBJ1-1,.,TGTGCCAGCAGCCCGGGAGGGGGCCCTGAAGCTTTCTTT,CASSPGGGPEAFF